These 16 T cell receptor beta chains were all obtained from the same sample, sequenced in a study of CXCR3-negative and CXCR3-positive naive CD8 T cells. The study made its TRB cDNA libraries by 5' RACE, adding UMI labels. TCRdb re-called the 5' RACE reads, yielding one record per CDR3 amino acid sequence without DNA. This sample carries about 130,000 distinct CDR3 sequences, with 0.29% going to the ten biggest clones. The sequencing input was naive CXCR3- CD8+ T cells from blood. Subset given: CD45RO-CCR7+CD27+CD95- naive CD8+ T cells lacking CXCR3 (TNR3-). The receptor source for this set is a human donor in good health. Some clones in this sample may be carry-over from other donors' samples.

The chain couples TRBV29-1 to TRBJ2-3; the TCRdb call, TRBD2, lacks DNA for checking. The CDR3 covers 17 residues. Germline loops: CDR1 SQVTM, CDR2 ANQGSEA. The CDR3 sequence is CSVEDRELAADTDTQYF.

The chain links TRBV7-2 to TRBJ2-3. Germline V lookup: CDR1 SGHTA, CDR2 FQGNSA. This CDR3 has 13 residues. CDR3 region: CASSIQAANTQYF.

The CDR3: CASSLERNGGYEQYF. The chain uses TRBV7-2 and TRBJ2-7; the D gene TCRdb calls, TRBD1, cannot be checked with no DNA. CDR1 and CDR2 from the germline V gene are SGHTA and FQGNSA. The CDR3 extends over 15 amino acids.

This rearrangement joins TRBV28 to TRBJ2-1; TCRdb designates TRBD2, a call that cannot be tested without DNA. The length of the CDR3 is 14 residues. Germline loops: CDR1 MDHEN, CDR2 SYDVKM. The CDR3 reads CASRKSRDYNEQFF.

J is TRBJ2-2 and V is TRBV29-1; TCRdb's D call of TRBD1 is untestable without DNA. Germline CDR1 SQVTM, CDR2 ANQGSEA. The CDR3 covers 15 residues. The CDR3 sequence is CSVEEGQGPSGELFF.

The rearrangement uses TRBV7-9 and TRBJ2-3; TCRdb picks TRBD2, but there is no DNA to check that call. The CDR3 is 17 amino acids. Germline CDR1 and CDR2: SEHNR and FQNEAQ (reference sequence). The CDR3 loop is CASSLGVRPKGTDTQYF. Supplemented by reference TRBV7-9 and TRBJ2-3, the full variable domain reads DTGVSQNPRHKITKRGQNVTFRCDPISEHNRLYWYRQTLGQGPEFLTYFQNEAQLEKSRLLSDRFSAERPKGSFSTLEIQRTEQGDSAMYLCASSLGVRPKGTDTQYFGPGTRLTVL.

The chain is built from TRBV29-1 and TRBJ2-1; there is no DNA to check the TCRdb D call of TRBD2. This CDR3 has 14 residues. CDR1 is SQVTM and CDR2 is ANQGSEA in the germline V gene. CDR3 amino acids: CSVETDYSYNEQFF.

The chain uses TRBV28 and TRBJ1-1; TCRdb proposes TRBD1, but this gene call is untestable without DNA. The CDR3 runs 14 residues. Germline CDR1 MDHEN, CDR2 SYDVKM. The CDR3 spells CASSFGAVNTEAFF.

The chain employs TRBV11-2 and TRBJ2-6; TCRdb's D gene call, TRBD1, goes unchecked for lack of DNA. Germline V lookup: CDR1 SGHAT, CDR2 FQNNGV. The CDR3 contains 15 residues. This CDR3 is CASSLTPLGANVLTF.

The chain couples TRBV7-6 to TRBJ2-1; as DNA is missing, the TRBD2 call by TCRdb cannot be tested. CDR3 length: 17 residues. The germline V gene encodes CDR1 SGHVS and CDR2 FNYEAQ. The CDR3: CASSYRLAGGSYNEQFF.

This chain links TRBV5-5 with TRBJ1-5. The CDR3 is 15 residues long. Germline V gene data show CDR1 as SGHKS and CDR2 as YYEKEE (reference sequence). The CDR3 spells CASSLGRDSNQPQHF.

This rearrangement joins TRBV21-1 to TRBJ2-7. TRBV21-1 is a pseudogene segment. The CDR3 covers 15 residues. The CDR3 protein is CASSNGRRVSEEQYF.

The chain uses TRBV6-2 or TRBV6-3 and TRBJ1-2; lacking DNA, the TRBD1 call made by TCRdb goes unchecked. The CDR3 is made up of 15 amino acids. The germline V gene has CDR1 MNHEY and CDR2 SVGEGT. CDR3: CASSSSDREADGYTF.

The J gene is TRBJ2-1, the V gene TRBV7-9; the TRBD1 assignment by TCRdb is unverifiable without DNA. There are 16 residues in the CDR3. Germline V CDR1 and CDR2: SEHNR, FQNEAQ (reference sequence). The chain's CDR3 is CASSWAPAESYNEQFF. The full variable domain, rest sourced from reference TRBV7-9 and TRBJ2-1, is DTGVSQNPRHKITKRGQNVTFRCDPISEHNRLYWYRQTLGQGPEFLTYFQNEAQLEKSRLLSDRFSAERPKGSFSTLEIQRTEQGDSAMYLCASSWAPAESYNEQFFGPGTRLTVL.

The chain is built from TRBV7-9 and TRBJ2-2; the D call from TCRdb, TRBD1, cannot be confirmed without DNA. In germline, CDR1 is SEHNR, CDR2 FQNEAQ (reference sequence). The CDR3 loop spans 17 amino acids. CDR3 amino acids: CASIDAAGTASTGELFF.

V is TRBV4-3 and J is TRBJ2-3; lacking DNA, the TRBD2 call made by TCRdb goes unchecked. This CDR3 is built from 16 residues. Per the germline V gene, CDR1 is LGHNA and CDR2 is YSLEER. This CDR3 reads CASSQDERGGTDTQYF.